This T cell receptor (beta chain) was captured by sequencing in a study of post-analysis software for immune sequencing data. Germline-derived CDR1 and CDR2 are SGHRS and YFSETQ. With 0 bases removed from V and 15 bases from J, the gap between germline ends came to 10 bases. CDR3 size: 11 residues. cDNA libraries for TCR beta contained unique molecular identifiers. TCRdb independently ran MiXCR on the PCR reads; one entry per CDR3 protein. Of some 690,000 distinct CDR3 sequences listed, approximately 60% are singletons. Note on this clonotype: What it recognizes is unknown.

Study results and caveats: In patients, four to six TRBV segments were more frequent than in controls, with TRBV5-6, TRBV5-1 and TRBV20-1 among them.

This chain uses TRBV5-1 with TRBJ2-1, with D perhaps matching TRBD1 (5 bases). The specimen was blood. This clonotype was sampled from a girl between 2 and 10 years old with multiple sclerosis. As DNA, the CDR3 is TGCGCCAGCAGCTTGGACAGGAATAGGTTCTTC. Protein sequence: CASSLDRNRFF. The full variable domain, its missing parts supplied by reference TRBV5-1 and TRBJ2-1, is KAGVTQTPRYLIKTRGQQVTLSCSPISGHRSVSWYQQTPGQGLQFLFEYFSETQRNKGNFPGRFSGRQFSNSRSEMNVSTLELGDSALYLCASSLDRNRFFGPGTRLTVL.